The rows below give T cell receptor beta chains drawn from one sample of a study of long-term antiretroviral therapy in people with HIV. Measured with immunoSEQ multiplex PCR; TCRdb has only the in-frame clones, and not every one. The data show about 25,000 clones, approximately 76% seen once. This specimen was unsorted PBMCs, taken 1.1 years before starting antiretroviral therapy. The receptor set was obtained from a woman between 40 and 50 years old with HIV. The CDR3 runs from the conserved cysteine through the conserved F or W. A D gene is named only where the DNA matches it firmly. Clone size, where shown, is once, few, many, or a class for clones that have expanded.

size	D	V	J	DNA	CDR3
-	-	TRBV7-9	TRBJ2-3	TGTGCCAGCAGCGCTAGAGAGACCAGCACAGATACGCAGTATTTT	CASSARETSTDTQYF
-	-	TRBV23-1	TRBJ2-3	TGCGCCAGCAAGGCTGGGACAGATACGCAGTATTTT	CASKAGTDTQYF
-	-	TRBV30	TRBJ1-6	TGTGCCTGGGACAGTCTGCTGAATTCACCCCTCCACTTT	CAWDSLLNSPLHF
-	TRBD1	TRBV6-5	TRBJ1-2	TGTGCCAGCAGTTACCTTAGGACAGGGGGCGGCTATGGCTACACCTTC	CASSYLRTGGGYGYTF
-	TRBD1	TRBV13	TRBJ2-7	TGTGCCAGCAGCGAATCCGGGACAGGGGGTGACGAGCAGTACTTC	CASSESGTGGDEQYF
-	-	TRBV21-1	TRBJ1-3	TGTGCCCTCTCGGTACCCCTTCGAAGAAACACCATATATTTT	CALSVPLRRNTIYF
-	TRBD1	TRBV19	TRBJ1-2	TGTGCCAGTAGTGACCCTCGGACAGGTGGCTACACCTTC	CASSDPRTGGYTF
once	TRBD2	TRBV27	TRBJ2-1	TGTGCCAGCAGTTTAAGGCGGGGGGGCAATGAGCAGTTCTTC	CASSLRRGGNEQFF
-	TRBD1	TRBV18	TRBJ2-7	TGTGCCAGCTCAGTTGGACAGGGGTTCTACGAGCAGTACTTC	CASSVGQGFYEQYF
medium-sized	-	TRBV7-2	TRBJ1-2	TGTGCCAGCAGCTTCGGTCCTTCTGACTACACCTTC	CASSFGPSDYTF
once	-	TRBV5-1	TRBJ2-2	TGCGCCAGCAGCTTGGGTTTTTATACCCGGGACTACACCGGGGAGCTGTTTTTT	CASSLGFYTRDYTGELFF
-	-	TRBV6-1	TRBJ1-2	TGTGCCAGCAGTGAATTCATCCCCAAACAGGATACCTTC	CASSEFIPKQDTF
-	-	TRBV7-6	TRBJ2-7	TGTGCCAGCAGCTTAGTTCAGAGCGAGCAGTACTTC	CASSLVQSEQYF
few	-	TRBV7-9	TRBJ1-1	TGTGCCAGCAAGGACGGAGTTGCGAACACTGAAGCTTTCTTT	CASKDGVANTEAFF
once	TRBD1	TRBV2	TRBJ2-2	TGTGCCAGCAGTGAAATAGGCAGGGGGCCCGGGGAGCTGTTTTTT	CASSEIGRGPGELFF
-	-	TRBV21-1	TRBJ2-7	TGTGCCAGCAGCAAAGGGACAGAACACTACGAGCAGTACTTC	CASSKGTEHYEQYF
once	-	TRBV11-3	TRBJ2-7	TGTGCCAGCAGCTTCAGCGGTTACGAGCAGTACTTC	CASSFSGYEQYF
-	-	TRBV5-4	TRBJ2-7	TGTGCCAGCAGCTCGGGACTCTCCTACGAGCAGTACTTC	CASSSGLSYEQYF
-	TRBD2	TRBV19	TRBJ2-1	TGTGCCAGTAGTACTCGGACTAGCGGGAGCTCCTACAATGAGCAGTTCTTC	CASSTRTSGSSYNEQFF